The 13 T cell receptor beta chains below come from one sample, sequenced in a study of CD4 T cells in relation to SARS-CoV-2 and coronaviruses. These receptors have no identified antigens. Measured with immunoSEQ multiplex PCR; TCRdb has only the in-frame clones, and not every one. The repertoire holds around 28,000 clones, with around 80% as singletons. Sequenced material: memory CD4+ T cells from PBMCs, cultured in vitro. The receptors derive from an adult with COVID-19.

The rearrangement links TRBV18 to TRBJ2-6; D remains ambiguous. From germline, CDR1 is KGHSH and CDR2 LQKENI. The CDR3 consists of 14 residues. V was shortened by 8 bases and J by 4 bases, with 12 bases between the two germline ends. CDR3 protein: CASGQSEGANVLTF. The CDR3 nucleotides read TGTGCCAGCGGTCAGAGTGAGGGGGCCAACGTCCTGACTTTC.

The chain is built from TRBV12-3 or TRBV12-4 and TRBJ1-2, with D maybe TRBD1 (5 bases). The CDR3 is 13 residues long. Trimming took off 6 bases at V and 1 base at J, with 9 bases between the two ends. CDR3 nucleotides: TGTGCCAGCAGCCTGGACAATAACTATGGCTACACCTTC. It specifies CASSLDNNYGYTF.

This clone came up once. The chain has TRBV18 and TRBJ2-5, with 7 positions matching TRBD1. Germline V gene lookup returns CDR1 KGHSH and CDR2 LQKENI. This CDR3 spans 15 amino acids. V lost 3 bases to trimming and J lost 4 bases; unmatched junction nucleotides: 8. The CDR3 nucleotides are TGTGCCAGCTCACCTCGGACAGGTGGGGGAGAGACCCAGTACTTC. This encodes CASSPRTGGGETQYF.

This clone has just a few counts. This chain connects TRBV6-5 to TRBJ2-1; 11 bases are a match to TRBD2. CDR1 and CDR2 from the germline V gene are MNHEY and SVGAGI. Trimming took 2 bases from V and 7 from J; bases not matched to a gene: 7. The CDR3 length is 16 residues. The CDR3 DNA reads TGTGCCAGCAGTTACCTTAGCGGGAGGGCCTGGAATGAGCAGTTCTTC. This gives the protein CASSYLSGRAWNEQFF.

The CDR3 DNA follows: TGTGCCAGCAGTGAGTCGACAGGGGGGACAGATACGCAGTATTTT. Its translation: CASSESTGGTDTQYF. V is TRBV6-1 and J is TRBJ2-3, with 9 bases fitting TRBD1. From germline, CDR1 is MNHNS and CDR2 SASEGT. The CDR3 runs to 15 residues. V trimming: 3 bases; J trimming: 3 bases; junction bases outside the gene matches: 4.

The genes are TRBV27 and TRBJ2-1; 13 bases match TRBD2. This CDR3 has 16 residues. Trimming took 5 bases from V and 4 from J; bases not matched to a gene: 5. Germline V gene sequence: CDR1 MNHEY, CDR2 SMNVEV (reference sequence). The CDR3 DNA reads TGTGCCAGCAGTAAAGGGACTAGCGGGATATACAATGAGCAGTTCTTC. Its protein is CASSKGTSGIYNEQFF.

The chain combines TRBV6-1 with TRBJ1-1; possible D gene TRBD1, 5 bases. The germline V gene has CDR1 MNHNS and CDR2 SASEGT. The length of the CDR3 is 14 residues. V was shortened by 3 bases and J by 8 bases, with 16 bases between the two germline ends. The CDR3 DNA reads as TGTGCCAGCAGTGAGTATGAGGTCAGGGTAGAAGCTTTCTTT. It is translated as CASSEYEVRVEAFF.

This chain's CDR3 is CASSLRRTSGSNEQFF. CDR3 nucleotides: TGTGCCAGCAGTTTAAGGAGGACTAGCGGCTCCAATGAGCAGTTCTTC. The J gene is TRBJ2-1, the V gene TRBV27, with TRBD2 matching over 10 bases. CDR1 is MNHEY, CDR2 SMNVEV, per germline (reference sequence). Trimming cost V 2 bases and J 6 bases; bases outside gene matches: 7. The CDR3 is made up of 16 amino acids.

J is TRBJ2-5 and V is TRBV5-1; D perhaps matches TRBD2 (5 bases). This CDR3 region has 12 residues. Trimming stripped 0 bases from V and 5 bases from J, with 5 bases between. CDR1 and CDR2 from the germline V gene are SGHRS and YFSETQ. The CDR3: CASSLAGETQYF. DNA of the CDR3: TGCGCCAGCAGCTTGGCGGGGGAGACCCAGTACTTC.

The V call is TRBV19, the J call TRBJ2-2; weak D call: TRBD1 (5 bases). From germline, CDR1 is LNHDA and CDR2 SQIVND (reference sequence). The length of the CDR3 is 15 residues. Trimming shortened V by 5 bases and J by 0 bases, and 10 bases separated the two germline ends. The CDR3 here is CASSRDSTNTGELFF. DNA for the CDR3: TGTGCCAGTAGTCGTGACAGCACGAACACCGGGGAGCTGTTTTTT.

The V call is TRBV28, the J call TRBJ2-1; TRBD1 matches 10 bases. CDR1 is MDHEN and CDR2 is SYDVKM in the germline V gene. The CDR3 is 14 amino acids. J was trimmed by 6 bases and V by 9 bases; bases with no gene match: 8. The CDR3 nucleotides read TGTGCCAGTGGCTCCCGGGACAGGGGCAATGAGCAGTTCTTC. Translating it yields CASGSRDRGNEQFF.

The V call is TRBV20-1, the J call TRBJ2-7; 7 bases line up with TRBD2. CDR1 and CDR2 from the germline V gene are DFQATT and SNEGSKA (reference sequence). Unmatched junction bases numbered 14, after V lost 3 bases and J lost 6 bases. The CDR3 loop spans 15 amino acids. As DNA, the CDR3 is TGCAGTGCTAGTTTGGCGGGAGTAGGAAGGGTCGAGCAGTACTTC. Amino acids: CSASLAGVGRVEQYF.

The chain joins TRBV5-1 to TRBJ1-3; tentatively, D is TRBD1 (5 bases). This CDR3 spans 14 amino acids. Trimming shortened V by 5 bases and J by 4 bases, and 13 bases separated the two germline ends. Germline CDR1 reads SGHRS; CDR2 reads YFSETQ. CDR3 nucleotide sequence: TGCGCCAGCAGAGTTCAGGGTTACGGAAACACCATATATTTT. Its protein is CASRVQGYGNTIYF.